Here is one T cell receptor beta chain with its context. This clonotype was counted between two and nine times. Which antigen it targets is not known. No base quality values were provided; no much bigger clone lies one nucleotide off. The data stem from a study of blood T cells in healthy people across ages (dated by TCRdb to about 2015). Describing the broader study: In model experiments, roughly one uniquely barcoded TCR beta cDNA molecule per two T cells was captured by template switching. Two additional independent replicas of 1 million unique cDNA reads from the same blood draw were analyzed for two donors (one aged 18 to 30 and one aged 80 or older). Using deep sequencing normalized with unique cDNA molecular identifiers, the study measured how TCR beta repertoire diversity changes with age. To avoid experimental bias, donors of different ages were randomly spread across the sequencing lanes. Four age groups were formed from the donors: young (average around 15 years), middle-aged (approximately 39), aged (about 62) and long-lived (more than 75).

Study-level results and caveats: Observed TCR beta diversity per million T cells fell roughly linearly with age, and a significant reduction was already apparent by age around 39. Because donor CMV infection status was unknown, age-related changes in expanded clonotypes were potentially confounded. A strong correlation was found between observed TCR beta diversity and the percentage of naive T cells measured by flow cytometry. Compared with the aged group, the long-lived group had more naive CD4+ T cells, fewer expanded clones and increased TCR diversity, suggesting age selection. Bulk unsorted PBMC profiling prevented conclusive comparison of naive and antigen-experienced compartments. Estimates of total diversity based on one million sequenced T cells were considered lower bounds and underestimates.

Receptor amplification or capture employed 5' RACE. The instrument given in TCRdb is Illumina HiSeq 2500. A second about 7 to 11 cycle PCR used a sample-barcoded 5' primer and a J-beta primer mix. A unique molecular identifier was introduced onto each TCR beta cDNA molecule by a template-switch 5' adaptor carrying 12 random nucleotides. Each sample yielded at least 3 million CDR3-containing paired-end reads. First-strand cDNA synthesis was performed from all RNA using the Mint cDNA synthesis kit, with priming by a TRBC-specific oligonucleotide. After uracil-DNA glycosylase treatment, a first 18-cycle PCR used universal primers M1SS and BC2_uni_R on all cDNA. The authors' pipeline ran thus. Normalization of each sample was performed by random selection of 1 million high-quality reads, each carrying a distinct molecular identifier. Instead of being binned into consensus sequences, reads that shared molecular identifiers were thrown out. MiTCR, run with a Q25 quality threshold and the strictest error-elimination algorithm, handled CDR3 identification, clonotype clustering and error correction. A nonparametric unseen species model with Euler transformation was used to estimate a lower bound on total TCR beta diversity. TCRdb cleaned the public reads at Q25 with fastp, built clones with MiXCR and kept in-frame beta chains. Rows are unified per CDR3 protein, each entry keeping the most common DNA and genes. It is TCRdb's table, rather than the study itself, that gives the V and J calls and clone size. In all, the sample holds 700,000 to 1,000,000 distinct CDR3 sequences, and 40% to 50% of those were seen once. The leading ten clones occupy around 21% of the sample.

The roughly 39 donors, aged roughly 6 to 90 years, were systemically healthy Caucasian individuals from Russia. About 10 milliliters of peripheral blood were collected from each donor into EDTA-treated Vacutainer tubes. PBMCs were isolated by Ficoll-Paque density-gradient centrifugation, with at least 7 million obtained per sample. Trizol reagent was used to extract total RNA from PBMCs, with at least 6 micrograms per sample. The percentages of naive CD45RAhigh/CD27high T cells were determined by flow cytometry on a PBMC aliquot from every donor. The CDR3 runs 14 amino acids, cysteine and phenylalanine included. The only DNA kept is the CDR3, 42 bases in frame from the first base. V has 3 bases trimmed and J has 5 bases trimmed; junction bases matching no gene number 8. CDR1 and CDR2 (SQVTM, ANQGSEA) derive from the germline V gene.

This TCR came from a man between 60 and 75 years old in good health. The V gene is TRBV29-1 and the J gene is TRBJ2-7, with 9 middle bases fitting TRBD1. The specimen sequenced was blood. The nucleotide sequence reads as follows: TGCAGCGTTGAGCGGACAGGGGCTACCGACGAGCAGTACTTC. It translates to CSVERTGATDEQYF.